Listed here are 21 T cell receptor beta chains from one sample, sequenced in a study of blood T cell repertoires in COVID-19. Only in-frame clones appear in the TCRdb table, and some are missing; sequencing was by immunoSEQ multiplex PCR. The sample lists some 190,000 clones, approximately 80% occurring once. The specimen sequenced was peripheral blood. These receptors were collected from a man in his fifties or sixties with acute or convalescent COVID-19.

The rearrangement uses TRBV4-2 and TRBJ1-1; 10 bases agree with TRBD1. Germline V gene data show CDR1 as LGHNA and CDR2 as YNFKEQ. The CDR3 loop spans 16 amino acids. V lost 6 bases to trimming and J lost 5 bases; unmatched junction nucleotides: 12. The CDR3 coding sequence is TGTGCCAGCAGAACACAGGGACAGGGGAGGGATACTGAAGCTTTCTTT. Translated: CASRTQGQGRDTEAFF.

The rearrangement links TRBV12-3 or TRBV12-4 to TRBJ1-4, with D uncertain. Deletions cut 4 bases from V and 5 bases from J, with 2 bases between. The CDR3 covers 11 residues. The CDR3 DNA follows: TGTGCCAGCAGTTCGAATGAAAAACTGTTTTTT. It translates to CASSSNEKLFF.

This chain connects TRBV6-5 to TRBJ2-4; the D gene is possibly TRBD1 (5 bases). Germline loops: CDR1 MNHEY, CDR2 SVGAGI. V was cut by 7 bases and J by 8 bases, with 12 bases left in between. The CDR3 covers 12 residues. CDR3 coding DNA: TGTGCCAGCACAGGGCGGCGGTACATTCAGTACTTC. Encoded protein: CASTGRRYIQYF.

This clone was detected only once. The chain uses TRBV9 and TRBJ1-6, with D perhaps TRBD1 (5 bases). V lost 0 bases, J lost 8 bases, and 12 bases lay in between. Germline V gene data show CDR1 as SGDLS and CDR2 as YYNGEE. The CDR3 loop spans 15 amino acids. CDR3 sequence: CASSVVDSRDSPLHF. CDR3 coding DNA: TGTGCCAGCAGCGTAGTAGACAGTCGAGATTCACCCCTCCACTTT.

The chain couples TRBV10-3 to TRBJ2-3, with 12 bases aligning to TRBD2. V shed 6 bases and J 5 bases; nucleotides not matched to a gene: 6. CDR3 length: 15 amino acids. Germline values: CDR1 ENHRY, CDR2 SYGVKD. The CDR3 protein is CAISDLAGGIDTQYF. The DNA for the CDR3 is TGTGCCATCAGCGATCTAGCGGGGGGGATAGATACGCAGTATTTT.

This clone was observed many times. The chain couples TRBV4-1 to TRBJ1-5, with 10 bases that match TRBD1. Germline V lookup: CDR1 MGHRA, CDR2 YSYEKL. V lost 4 bases and J lost 11; bases outside the gene matches: 5. This CDR3 has 13 residues. This CDR3 is CASSPGQGQSQHF. CDR3 nucleotide sequence: TGCGCCAGCAGCCCGGGACAGGGGCAGTCCCAGCATTTT.

The chain joins TRBV2 to TRBJ2-3; D is possibly TRBD2 (6 bases). V dropped 0 bases and J dropped 6 bases, with 19 bases sitting between them. This CDR3 has 17 residues. CDR1 is SNHLY, CDR2 FYNNEI, per germline. The CDR3 coding sequence is TGTGCCAGCAGTGAAGCCGGGGCGGGGAGCGGGCTTGATACGCAGTATTTT. This codes for CASSEAGAGSGLDTQYF.

The rearrangement links TRBV15 to TRBJ1-5, with 7 bases identical to TRBD1. Germline CDR1 LNHNV, CDR2 YYDKDF (reference sequence). The CDR3 is 15 amino acids. With 5 bases clipped from V and 7 bases from J, the junction kept 11 bases outside the gene matches. CDR3 amino acids: CATSLRRQGNQPQHF. The CDR3 DNA reads as TGTGCCACCAGCTTACGTCGACAGGGTAACCAGCCCCAGCATTTT.

With regard to this clone: At one end, the junction sequence differs from germline, possibly due to a read error. The chain is built from TRBV9 and TRBJ1-1, with 7 bases fitting TRBD1. The CDR3 is 17 residues long. Germline values: CDR1 SGDLS, CDR2 YYNGEE. CDR3 coding DNA: TGTGCCAGCAGCGTAGAGGGGGCGGCAGGCCAGAACGCTGAAGCTTTCTTT. This sequence encodes CASSVEGAAGQNAEAFF.

The chain carries TRBV5-4 and TRBJ1-1, with D unclear. This CDR3 is built from 14 residues. Trimming removed 1 base at V and 4 bases at J, with 11 bases between. Germline CDR1 is SGHNT and CDR2 is YYREEE (reference sequence). The CDR3 sequence: CASSLIGGSTEAFF. CDR3 DNA: TGTGCCAGCAGCTTGATCGGTGGTAGCACTGAAGCTTTCTTT.

The V and J genes are TRBV29-1 and TRBJ1-2; the D is unclear. The CDR3 sequence is 13 residues long. The germline CDR1 and CDR2 sequences are SQVTM and ANQGSEA. V was pared by 3 bases and J by 8 bases, with 16 bases between. The CDR3 coding sequence is TGCAGCGTTGATCCTGGCACCGCGGGGGGCTACACCTTC. Protein product: CSVDPGTAGGYTF. The entire variable domain, with the rest obtained from reference TRBV29-1 and TRBJ1-2, is as follows: SAVISQKPSRDICQRGTSLTIQCQVDSQVTMMFWYRQQPGQSLTLIATANQGSEATYESGFVIDKFPISRPNLTFSTLTVSNMSPEDSSIYLCSVDPGTAGGYTFGSGTRLTVV.

The chain is built from TRBV5-1 and TRBJ2-3; D might be TRBD1 (5 bases). Germline V gene lookup returns CDR1 SGHRS and CDR2 YFSETQ. The V gene lost 0 bases and the J gene lost 4 bases, with 15 bases spanning the gap. The length of the CDR3 is 16 residues. The CDR3 nucleotides are TGCGCCAGCAGCTTGGGTGGGGCTAGAGTCCCAGATACGCAGTATTTT. It encodes CASSLGGARVPDTQYF. The variable domain in full, with the rest retrieved from reference TRBV5-1 and TRBJ2-3, is KAGVTQTPRYLIKTRGQQVTLSCSPISGHRSVSWYQQTPGQGLQFLFEYFSETQRNKGNFPGRFSGRQFSNSRSEMNVSTLELGDSALYLCASSLGGARVPDTQYFGPGTRLTVL.

This chain connects TRBV5-5 to TRBJ2-2, with TRBD1 identical over 8 bases. The CDR3 covers 15 residues. V lost 4 bases to trimming and J lost 2 bases; unmatched junction nucleotides: 4. The germline CDR1 and CDR2 sequences are SGHKS and YYEKEE (reference sequence). CDR3 bases: TGTGCCAGCAGCATCCAGGGGGCCAACACCGGGGAGCTGTTTTTT. Amino acid sequence: CASSIQGANTGELFF.

The chain has TRBV3-1 (or the pseudogene TRBV3-2) and TRBJ2-2; 14 nucleotides line up with TRBD2. With 1 base clipped from V and 6 bases from J, the junction kept 10 bases outside the gene matches. CDR1 is LGHDT and CDR2 is YNNKEL in the germline V gene (reference sequence). This CDR3 region has 19 residues. The CDR3 spells CASSQGQTSGRAGPGELFF. The DNA of the CDR3 is TGTGCCAGCAGCCAAGGCCAGACTAGCGGGAGGGCCGGACCCGGGGAGCTGTTTTTT.

The J gene is TRBJ2-7, the V gene TRBV5-4, with 9 bases matching TRBD2. V shed 4 bases, J shed 0 bases, and the junction held 5 bases outside the gene matches. The CDR3 covers 15 residues. CDR1 is SGHNT and CDR2 is YYREEE in the germline V gene (reference sequence). The CDR3 loop is CASSPSGANSYEQYF. CDR3 sequence (DNA): TGTGCCAGCAGCCCTAGCGGGGCGAACTCCTACGAGCAGTACTTC.

This clone has just one count. CDR3 residues: CAWSLTGGTGNTIYF. Written as DNA, the CDR3 is TGTGCCTGGAGTCTAACAGGGGGCACTGGAAACACCATATATTTT. This rearrangement joins TRBV30 to TRBJ1-3, with 9 bases identical to TRBD1. V shed 2 bases, J shed 2 bases, and the junction held 4 bases outside the gene matches. The length of the CDR3 is 15 residues. Germline lookup yields CDR1 GTSNPN and CDR2 SVGIG (reference sequence).

The rearrangement uses TRBV28 and TRBJ1-1; 7 positions agree with TRBD1. The CDR3 runs to 18 residues. Trimming took 2 bases from V and 2 from J; bases not matched to a gene: 14. In germline, CDR1 is MDHEN, CDR2 SYDVKM. The CDR3 loop is CASSLKTAGQIRNTEAFF. The CDR3 DNA reads TGTGCCAGCAGTTTAAAGACGGCGGGACAGATCCGCAACACTGAAGCTTTCTTT.

Only one count was recorded for this clone. The chain recombines TRBV12-3 or TRBV12-4 with TRBJ1-2; a possible D gene is TRBD1 (6 bases). Trimming left V 5 bases short and J 6 bases short, with 13 bases between. This CDR3 is built from 13 residues. CDR3 bases: TGTGCCAGCAGTATACTACAGGGACATGGCTACACCTTC. This encodes CASSILQGHGYTF.

The CDR3 DNA is TGTGCCAGCAGTTTGAAGCGTACCTACGAGCAGTACTTC. This translates into CASSLKRTYEQYF. The chain couples TRBV27 to TRBJ2-7; D is uncertain. The CDR3 sequence is 13 residues long. Germline CDR1 MNHEY, CDR2 SMNVEV (reference sequence). The V gene lost 3 bases and the J gene lost 2 bases, with 8 bases spanning the gap.

Of note for this clone: The same CDR3 can be traced to other DNA sequences in this sample. This sequence joins TRBV5-1 and TRBJ2-7, with 9 bases matching TRBD2. The CDR3 extends over 14 amino acids. The germline V gene has CDR1 SGHRS and CDR2 YFSETQ. V dropped 3 bases and J dropped 0; count of bases not matched to a gene: 1. This chain's CDR3 is CASSSTSGSYEQYF. The CDR3 DNA reads as TGCGCCAGCAGCTCGACTAGCGGCTCCTACGAGCAGTACTTC. Full variable domain (remainder filled in from reference TRBV5-1 and TRBJ2-7): KAGVTQTPRYLIKTRGQQVTLSCSPISGHRSVSWYQQTPGQGLQFLFEYFSETQRNKGNFPGRFSGRQFSNSRSEMNVSTLELGDSALYLCASSSTSGSYEQYFGPGTRLTVT.

This clone appeared a single time. This sequence joins TRBV19 and TRBJ1-5; 7 positions match TRBD1. This CDR3 spans 16 amino acids. The germline V gene encodes CDR1 LNHDA and CDR2 SQIVND (reference sequence). The V gene end was trimmed by 7 bases and the J gene end by 7 bases; junction bases not matched to a gene: 16. The CDR3 DNA reads as TGTGCCAGTACTCCCGACAGGGAGGAGGGTTCGCAGCCCCAGCATTTT. Amino acids: CASTPDREEGSQPQHF.